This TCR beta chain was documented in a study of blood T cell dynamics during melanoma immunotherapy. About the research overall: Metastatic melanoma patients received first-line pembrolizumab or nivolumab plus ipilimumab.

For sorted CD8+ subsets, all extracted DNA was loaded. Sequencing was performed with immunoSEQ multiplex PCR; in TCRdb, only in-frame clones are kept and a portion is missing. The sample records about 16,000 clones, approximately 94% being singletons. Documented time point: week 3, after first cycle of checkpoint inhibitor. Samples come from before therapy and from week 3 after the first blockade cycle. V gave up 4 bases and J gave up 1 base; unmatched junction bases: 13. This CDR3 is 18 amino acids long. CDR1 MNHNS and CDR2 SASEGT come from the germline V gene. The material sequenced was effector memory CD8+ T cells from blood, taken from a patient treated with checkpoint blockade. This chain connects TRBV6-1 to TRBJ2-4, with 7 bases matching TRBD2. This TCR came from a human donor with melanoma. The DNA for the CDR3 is TGTGCCAGCAGTGGGGGGGGACCTTCCTTTGGGGCCAAAAACATTCAGTACTTC. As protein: CASSGGGPSFGAKNIQYF.